This is a list of T cell receptor beta chains from one sample in a study of sequential checkpoint blockade in melanoma. Using immunoSEQ multiplex PCR, the repertoire was profiled, and TCRdb retains in-frame clones only, with some absent. This table holds roughly 31,000 clones, 86% found once. The sample here was CD8+ T cells sorted from blood (inferred from file names), taken from a patient given nivolumab and ipilimumab in sequence. The receptors derive from a human donor with melanoma. CDR3s include the opening cysteine and the closing phenylalanine or tryptophan. D genes are given only for firm matches. Not all rows give a size; the values are once, few, many and, for expanded clones, a class.

d_call	v_call	j_call	clone_size	cdr3_aa	cdr3_nt
.	TRBV10-3	TRBJ2-3	.	CAISGDTDTQYF	TGTGCCATCAGCGGAGACACAGATACGCAGTATTTT
.	TRBV28	TRBJ1-3	.	CASLGATSGNTIYF	TGTGCCAGCTTGGGAGCGACCTCTGGAAACACCATATATTTT
.	TRBV15	TRBJ1-6	once	CATSSGKGRNSPLHF	TGTGCCACCAGCAGTGGTAAAGGGAGAAATTCACCCCTCCACTTT
.	TRBV27	TRBJ2-7	.	CASTRRGSYEQYF	TGTGCCAGCACCCGGAGAGGCTCCTACGAGCAGTACTTC
.	TRBV19	TRBJ2-7	.	CASTGKGLTYEQYF	TGTGCCAGTACCGGCAAGGGGCTAACCTACGAGCAGTACTTC
.	TRBV7-9	TRBJ2-7	few	CASSLVPTAILYEQYF	TGTGCCAGCAGCTTGGTACCCACAGCAATACTCTACGAGCAGTACTTC
TRBD1	TRBV19	TRBJ2-7	.	CASSIISGQGTYEQYF	TGTGCCAGTAGTATTATTTCGGGACAGGGCACCTACGAGCAGTACTTC
TRBD1	TRBV7-2	TRBJ2-1	.	CASSLNPGQYNEQFF	TGTGCCAGCAGCTTGAATCCGGGACAGTACAATGAGCAGTTCTTC
.	TRBV5-4	TRBJ2-3	.	CASSARDSLSTDTQYF	TGTGCCAGCAGCGCCCGGGACTCCCTTAGCACAGATACGCAGTATTTT
TRBD2	TRBV9	TRBJ2-1	.	CASSVGASGHREPEQFF	TGTGCCAGCAGCGTAGGGGCTAGCGGCCACCGGGAGCCTGAGCAGTTCTTC
TRBD1	TRBV7-9	TRBJ2-5	.	CASSPRDRDQETQYF	TGTGCCAGCAGCCCCCGGGACAGGGACCAAGAGACCCAGTACTTC
TRBD2	TRBV7-9	TRBJ2-7	.	CASSQASGGSYEQYF	TGCGCCAGCAGCCAAGCTAGCGGGGGGTCCTACGAGCAGTACTTC